A selection of T cell receptor beta chains follows, all from one sample in a study of T cells in narcolepsy. Generated by immunoSEQ multiplex PCR, the TCRdb table keeps only in-frame clones and is missing some. The table includes 20,000 to 25,000 clones, around four fifths detected once. The sample consisted of CD45RA- memory CD4+ T cells from PBMCs. Receptors originate from a human donor with narcolepsy. CDR3s include the opening cysteine and the closing phenylalanine or tryptophan. The D gene is left open where the match is weak. Not every row has a clone size; where given, it reads once, few, many or a size class.

D gene	J gene	clone size	V gene	CDR3 protein	CDR3 DNA
.	TRBJ2-7	.	TRBV10-2	CASSEGAGWVYEQYF	TGCGCCAGCAGTGAGGGTGCAGGGTGGGTATACGAGCAGTACTTC
TRBD1	TRBJ2-5	.	TRBV5-1	CASSLAGTGGFETQYF	TGCGCCAGCAGCTTGGCCGGGACAGGGGGCTTTGAGACCCAGTACTTC
.	TRBJ1-2	.	TRBV5-1	CASSLALGEDGYTF	TGCGCCAGCAGCTTGGCCTTGGGGGAAGATGGCTACACCTTC
.	TRBJ2-1	.	TRBV7-2	CASSSRDFNFNEQFF	TGTGCCAGCAGCTCACGGGACTTTAATTTTAATGAGCAGTTCTTC
TRBD1	TRBJ1-2	.	TRBV7-2	CASSTKQGRAGYGYTF	TGTGCCAGCAGCACCAAACAGGGGCGCGCCGGCTATGGCTACACCTTC
TRBD1	TRBJ1-1	.	TRBV6-1	CASSEVWTGTSEAFF	TGTGCCAGCAGTGAGGTCTGGACAGGTACCAGCGAAGCTTTCTTT
TRBD2	TRBJ2-5	.	TRBV28	CAATNGLVREAQYF	TGTGCCGCCACAAACGGACTAGTCCGGGAGGCCCAGTACTTC
.	TRBJ1-5	.	TRBV19	CASSMGQASNQPQHF	TGTGCCAGTAGTATGGGTCAAGCCTCAAATCAGCCCCAGCATTTT
TRBD1	TRBJ2-7	.	TRBV15	CATNRQGFKYEQYF	TGTGCCACCAACCGACAGGGATTTAAGTACGAGCAGTACTTC
.	TRBJ2-6	.	TRBV18	CASSQSGANVLTF	TGTGCCAGCTCACAATCTGGGGCCAACGTCCTGACTTTC
TRBD2	TRBJ2-3	.	TRBV2	CASIKGGSFSDTQYF	TGTGCCAGCATCAAGGGCGGGAGCTTTTCAGATACGCAGTATTTT
.	TRBJ2-5	.	TRBV11-2	CASSTGETQYF	TGTGCCAGCAGCACCGGAGAGACCCAGTACTTC
TRBD1	TRBJ2-7	.	TRBV11-2	CASSSTGGPLFYEQYF	TGTGCCAGCAGCTCTACAGGGGGCCCTCTCTTCTACGAGCAGTACTTC
.	TRBJ1-4	once	TRBV5-4	CASSLSGRDNEKLFF	TGTGCCAGCAGCTTGTCGGGACGGGATAATGAAAAACTGTTTTTT
.	TRBJ1-2	once	TRBV4-3	CASSQRGVDGYTF	TGCGCCAGCAGCCAACGAGGGGTGGATGGCTACACCTTC
.	TRBJ2-1	few	TRBV4-2	CASSREPSDEQFF	TGTGCCAGCAGCCGAGAACCTAGCGATGAGCAGTTCTTC
.	TRBJ1-1	.	TRBV4-2	CASSQERLLGGTEAFF	TGTGCCAGCAGCCAAGAACGTCTTTTGGGAGGCACTGAAGCTTTCTTT